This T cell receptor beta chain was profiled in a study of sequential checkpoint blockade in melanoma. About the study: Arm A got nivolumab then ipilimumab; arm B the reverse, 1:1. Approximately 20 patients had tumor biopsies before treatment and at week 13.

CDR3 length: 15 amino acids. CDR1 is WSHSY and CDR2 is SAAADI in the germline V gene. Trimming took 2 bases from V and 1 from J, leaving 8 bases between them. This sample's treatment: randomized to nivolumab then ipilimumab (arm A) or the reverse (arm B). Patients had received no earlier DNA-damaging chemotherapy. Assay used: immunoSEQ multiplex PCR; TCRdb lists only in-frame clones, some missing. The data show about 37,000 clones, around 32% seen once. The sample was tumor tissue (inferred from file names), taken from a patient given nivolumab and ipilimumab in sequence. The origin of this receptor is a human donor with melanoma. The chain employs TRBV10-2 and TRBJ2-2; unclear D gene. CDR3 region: CASSENSLNTGELFF. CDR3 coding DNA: TGCGCCAGCAGTGAGAACTCACTGAACACCGGGGAGCTGTTTTTT.